The clone carrying this TCR beta chain was counted ten times or more. The CDR3 extends over 17 amino acids. Germline V gene data show CDR1 as LGHDT and CDR2 as YNNKEL (reference sequence). V was pared by 4 bases and J by 5 bases, with 23 bases between. This specimen belongs to a study of metastatic and nonmetastatic thyroid tumors. Ahead of thyroid surgery, no patient had received treatment of any kind. TCRdb re-analyzed the PCR reads using MiXCR. The sample contains over 65,000 clones, under 15% of which appear only once. The receptor's source is a female donor with papillary thyroid cancer or a benign thyroid nodule (not recorded which). Some clones in this sample may be carry-over from other donors' samples. The rearrangement joins TRBV3-1 to TRBJ1-2; tentative D call: TRBD1 (6 bases). Sequencing was carried out using tumor tissue. CDR3 loop: CASSRTPGGRHEYGYTF. CDR3 in DNA: TGTGCCAGCAGCCGTACCCCCGGGGGCAGACACGAATATGGCTACACCTTC.